The 12 T cell receptor beta chains below all came from one sample that was sequenced in a study of CD4 T cell repertoires in COVID-19. Generated by immunoSEQ multiplex PCR, the TCRdb table keeps only in-frame clones and is missing some. The sample records 65,000 to 95,000 clones, under 90% being singletons. The sequences come from CD4+ T cells from peripheral blood, collected after recovery from COVID-19. All receptors come from a human donor who had COVID-19.

V gene TRBV7-3 combines with J gene TRBJ2-2; no reliable D call. This CDR3 is 12 amino acids long. The germline V gene encodes CDR1 SGHTA and CDR2 FQGTGA. The ends were cut back, 3 bases at V and 6 bases at J, with 5 bases in the middle. The CDR3 here is CASSFLAGELFF. In DNA, the CDR3 is TGTGCCAGCAGCTTCTTGGCCGGGGAGCTGTTTTTT.

This clone has at least ten counts. J is TRBJ1-5 and V is TRBV14; D uncertain. This CDR3 contains 13 residues. The V and J ends lost 3 bases and 1 base respectively, with 4 bases between them. CDR1 and CDR2 (germline): SGHDN, FVKESK. CDR3 residues: CASSQDSNQPQHF. The DNA for the CDR3 is TGTGCCAGCAGCCAGGACAGCAATCAGCCCCAGCATTTT.

This clone was observed a handful of times. The V gene is TRBV24-1, the J gene TRBJ1-3, with 7 bases aligning to TRBD1. Germline V lookup: CDR1 KGHDR, CDR2 SFDVKD. J was trimmed by 0 bases and V by 4 bases; bases with no gene match: 5. This CDR3 has 16 amino acids. The CDR3, as DNA: TGTGCCACCAGTGAAGGGGGACAGACCTCTGGAAACACCATATATTTT. Its translation: CATSEGGQTSGNTIYF.

V is TRBV28 and J is TRBJ1-1; D perhaps matches TRBD1 (6 bases). This CDR3 spans 13 amino acids. Looked up from germline, CDR1 is MDHEN and CDR2 is SYDVKM. Trimming removed 9 bases at V and 1 base at J, with 12 bases between. CDR3 amino acids: CASKDRTNTEAFF. CDR3 DNA: TGTGCCAGTAAGGACAGAACGAACACTGAAGCTTTCTTT.

V usage is TRBV5-1 and J usage is TRBJ2-7; TRBD1 matches at 8 bases. This CDR3 is built from 18 residues. Germline V gene sequence: CDR1 SGHRS, CDR2 YFSETQ. With 4 bases clipped from V and 3 bases from J, the junction kept 18 bases outside the gene matches. Here the CDR3 DNA reads TGCGCCAGCAGCCCCTGGGTATCGTACAGGGGGGATGGCTACGAGCAGTACTTC. Translation gives CASSPWVSYRGDGYEQYF.

The V call is TRBV7-6, the J call TRBJ2-6, with D hard to call. V dropped 2 bases and J dropped 2 bases, with 7 bases sitting between them. CDR1 and CDR2 from the germline V gene are SGHVS and FNYEAQ. This CDR3 region has 15 residues. The CDR3 nucleotides read TGTGCCAGCAGCTTATCAGGCCCTGGGGCCAACGTCCTGACTTTC. This codes for CASSLSGPGANVLTF.

The chain links TRBV5-4 to TRBJ1-2, with 7 bases lining up with TRBD1. This CDR3 comprises 13 residues. The germline V gene encodes CDR1 SGHNT and CDR2 YYREEE (reference sequence). The J segment lost 4 bases and the V segment lost 3 bases, leaving 3 bases of the junction unmatched. The CDR3 coding sequence is TGTGCCAGCAGCTCACCAGGGGGCTATGGCTACACCTTC. Translation gives CASSSPGGYGYTF.

J is TRBJ1-2 and V is TRBV2; D is ambiguous. Germline CDR1 and CDR2: SNHLY and FYNNEI. The CDR3 extends over 14 amino acids. V dropped 7 bases and J dropped 8 bases, with 20 bases sitting between them. CDR3: CASKGELSTGGYTF. The CDR3 DNA sequence: TGTGCCAGCAAGGGCGAGCTTTCTACGGGGGGCTACACCTTC.

The rearrangement joins TRBV14 to TRBJ1-2; D may be TRBD1 (5 bases). The V end was cut by 4 bases, the J end by 2 bases, with 14 bases between. Germline-derived CDR1 and CDR2 are SGHDN and FVKESK. This CDR3 has 15 residues. CDR3 sequence: CASSPSTRQNYGYTF. Written as DNA, the CDR3 is TGTGCCAGCAGCCCAAGCACCAGACAGAACTATGGCTACACCTTC.

This CDR3 reads CASSQEAGTAGTQYF. CDR3 in DNA: TGTGCCAGCAGCCAAGAAGCCGGGACAGCCGGGACCCAGTACTTC. The chain couples TRBV3-1 (or the pseudogene TRBV3-2) to TRBJ2-5, with TRBD1 matching over 7 bases. Losses at the gene ends were 0 bases for V and 7 bases for J; bases not matched to a gene: 8. Germline-derived CDR1 and CDR2 are LGHDT and YNNKEL (reference sequence). The CDR3 spans 15 residues.

This chain connects TRBV2 to TRBJ2-3, with 9 bases matching TRBD2. The germline gives CDR1 SNHLY, CDR2 FYNNEI. This CDR3 comprises 17 residues. The V and J ends lost 8 bases and 0 bases, in that order; junction bases with no gene match: 12. CDR3 residues: CASSRRGGGFSTDTQYF. The CDR3, as DNA: TGTGCCAGCTCCCGGCGGGGGGGTGGTTTTAGCACAGATACGCAGTATTTT.

This clone has just a few counts. The V and J genes are TRBV27 and TRBJ1-4; no firm D call. The CDR3 runs to 14 residues. The germline CDR1 and CDR2 sequences are MNHEY and SMNVEV (reference sequence). V gave up 2 bases and J gave up 0 bases, with 4 bases separating them. CDR3 region: CASSLGATNEKLFF. CDR3 coding DNA: TGTGCCAGCAGTTTAGGTGCAACTAATGAAAAACTGTTTTTT.